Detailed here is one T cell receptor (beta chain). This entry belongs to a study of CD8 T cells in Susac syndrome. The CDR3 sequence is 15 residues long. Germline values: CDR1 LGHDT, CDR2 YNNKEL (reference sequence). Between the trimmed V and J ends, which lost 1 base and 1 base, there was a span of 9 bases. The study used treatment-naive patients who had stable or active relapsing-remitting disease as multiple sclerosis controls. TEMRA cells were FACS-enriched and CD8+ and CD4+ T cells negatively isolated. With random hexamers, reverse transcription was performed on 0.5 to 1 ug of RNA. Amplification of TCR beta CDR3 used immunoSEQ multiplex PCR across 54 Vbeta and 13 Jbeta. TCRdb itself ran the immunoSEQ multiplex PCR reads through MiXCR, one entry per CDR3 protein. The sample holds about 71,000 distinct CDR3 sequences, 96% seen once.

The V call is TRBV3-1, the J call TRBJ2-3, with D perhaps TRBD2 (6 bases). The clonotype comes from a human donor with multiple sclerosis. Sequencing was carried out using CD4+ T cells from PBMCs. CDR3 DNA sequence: TGTGCCAGCAGCCAAGTAACGGGGGGCACAGATACGCAGTATTTT. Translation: CASSQVTGGTDTQYF.